The present TCR beta chain was sequenced within a study of human thymus T cells. Findings of the study overall: Both thymic and peripheral blood repertoires showed apparently biased V and J usage.

TCRdb's table, derived via immunoSEQ multiplex PCR, lists solely in-frame clones and lacks some. The sample has some 46,000 clones, 85% to 95% seen once. About this clone: The antigen is undetermined.

Infants served as donors; they were healthy and Finnish and were having corrective surgery for congenital heart defects. No fixed cell number was used; all available blood leukocytes supplied DNA. Material for sequencing was blood. The TCR originated in a girl in the first two years of life with a congenital heart defect but otherwise immunologically healthy.

The CDR3 reads CASSPGLLTDTQYF. The CDR3 bases are TGCGCCAGCAGCCCGGGACTTCTCACAGATACGCAGTATTTT. The chain joins TRBV4-3 to TRBJ2-3; TRBD2 is a possible D gene (6 bases). Between the trimmed V and J ends, which lost 4 bases and 2 bases, there was a span of 10 bases. Per germline, CDR1 LGHNA and CDR2 YSLEER. There are 14 residues in the CDR3.